The 29 T cell receptor beta chains below were found in one sample sequenced in a study of blood T cell repertoires in COVID-19. The repertoire was sequenced with immunoSEQ multiplex PCR; TCRdb's copy has only in-frame clones and lacks some. The sample shows roughly 68,000 clones, roughly 90% of them seen only once. The material sequenced was peripheral blood. Receptors originate from a man in his fifties or sixties with acute or convalescent COVID-19.

The chain recombines TRBV4-2 with TRBJ2-2, with D uncertain. Germline V gene lookup returns CDR1 LGHNA and CDR2 YNFKEQ. The V and J ends lost 3 bases and 7 bases respectively, with 12 bases between them. The CDR3 sequence is 14 residues long. CDR3 DNA: TGTGCCAGCAGCCACGACCCCCCGGGCGGGGAGCTGTTTTTT. It encodes CASSHDPPGGELFF.

The chain combines TRBV10-2 with TRBJ2-5; TRBD1 matches 8 bases. The CDR3 has 14 amino acids. V was pared by 9 bases and J by 1 base, with 7 bases of the junction left unmatched. The germline gives CDR1 WSHSY, CDR2 SAAADI. The CDR3 region is CASRKDRVQETQYF. The CDR3, as DNA: TGCGCCAGTAGAAAGGACAGGGTCCAAGAGACCCAGTACTTC.

The rearrangement joins TRBV7-9 to TRBJ2-5; D gene uncertain. There are 12 residues in the CDR3. The germline V gene encodes CDR1 SEHNR and CDR2 FQNEAQ (reference sequence). Trimming removed 3 bases at V and 4 bases at J, with 6 bases between. CDR3 sequence: CASSFSRETQYF. Here the CDR3 DNA reads TGTGCCAGCAGCTTTTCCAGAGAGACCCAGTACTTC.

The genes are TRBV7-9 and TRBJ2-3, with TRBD1 matching 7 bases. CDR3 length: 15 amino acids. Germline CDR1 and CDR2: SEHNR and FQNEAQ (reference sequence). J was trimmed by 4 bases and V by 3 bases; bases with no gene match: 7. The CDR3 reads CASSFGQGDADTQYF. The CDR3 nucleotides read TGTGCCAGCAGCTTTGGGCAGGGGGACGCAGATACGCAGTATTTT.

CDR3 DNA sequence: TGTGCCTGGAGTTTAGGACAATCCTCTGGAAACACCATATATTTT. It translates to CAWSLGQSSGNTIYF. This chain uses TRBV30 with TRBJ1-3, with a tentative D call TRBD1 (5 bases). The V end lost 2 bases, the J end lost 0 bases, and 11 bases lay between the germline ends. Germline CDR1 is GTSNPN and CDR2 is SVGIG (reference sequence). This CDR3 comprises 15 residues.

The chain carries TRBV5-1 and TRBJ1-4, with a weak D call TRBD1 (6 bases). Germline V gene data show CDR1 as SGHRS and CDR2 as YFSETQ. The CDR3 runs 16 residues. The ends were cut back, 5 bases at V and 3 bases at J, with 17 bases in the middle. The CDR3 here is CASSIEGAGANEKLFF. The CDR3 region has the DNA TGCGCCAGCAGTATTGAAGGGGCAGGGGCTAATGAAAAACTGTTTTTT.

The chain joins TRBV29-1 to TRBJ1-2; maybe TRBD1 (5 bases). V was pared by 3 bases and J by 8 bases, with 13 bases between. The CDR3 contains 12 residues. In germline, CDR1 is SQVTM, CDR2 ANQGSEA. CDR3 sequence: CSVEGPSLGYTF. The CDR3 region has the DNA TGCAGCGTTGAGGGGCCATCATTGGGCTACACCTTC.

V gene TRBV11-2 combines with J gene TRBJ2-3, with 11 bases lining up with TRBD2. Germline values: CDR1 SGHAT, CDR2 FQNNGV. The V segment lost 3 bases and the J segment 2 bases; nucleotides outside the gene matches: 4. This CDR3 region has 16 residues. CDR3 sequence: CASSFLAGGNTDTQYF. The CDR3 coding sequence is TGTGCCAGCAGCTTCCTAGCGGGGGGAAACACAGATACGCAGTATTTT. The full variable domain, in which reference TRBV11-2 and TRBJ2-3 provide the parts outside the CDR3, is EAGVAQSPRYKIIEKRQSVAFWCNPISGHATLYWYQQILGQGPKLLIQFQNNGVVDDSQLPKDRFSAERLKGVDSTLKIQPAKLEDSAVYLCASSFLAGGNTDTQYFGPGTRLTVL.

The V call is TRBV19, the J call TRBJ1-2, with D possibly TRBD1 on 5 matching bases. Trimming took 5 bases from V and 6 from J, leaving 13 bases between them. Germline assignment: CDR1 LNHDA and CDR2 SQIVND (reference sequence). This CDR3 is built from 13 residues. CDR3 amino acids: CASSPQGVDGYTF. The CDR3 nucleotides read TGTGCCAGTAGTCCGCAGGGTGTTGATGGCTACACCTTC.

This clone appeared a single time. This rearrangement joins TRBV5-1 to TRBJ1-2; maybe TRBD1 (5 bases). V lost 2 bases and J lost 4, with 9 bases in between. The CDR3 sequence is 13 residues long. The germline V gene encodes CDR1 SGHRS and CDR2 YFSETQ. The CDR3 here is CASSFGDFYGYTF. The DNA for the CDR3 is TGCGCCAGCAGCTTTGGGGACTTCTATGGCTACACCTTC.

The CDR3 region is CASRDGQTLEAFF. The CDR3 DNA reads as TGTGCCAGCAGGGACGGACAGACACTTGAAGCTTTCTTT. This chain links TRBV2 with TRBJ1-1; possibly TRBD1 for D (6 bases). This CDR3 region has 13 residues. The germline gives CDR1 SNHLY, CDR2 FYNNEI. V was cut by 6 bases and J by 7 bases, with 15 bases left in between.

Only one count was recorded for this clone. The rearrangement uses TRBV14 and TRBJ2-6; TRBD1 matches at 8 bases. With V trimmed by 4 bases and J by 0 bases, 8 bases remained unmatched. CDR1 is SGHDN, CDR2 FVKESK, per germline. This CDR3 contains 18 residues. Written as DNA, the CDR3 is TGTGCCAGCAGCCCCCGGACAGGGACCTCCTCTGGGGCCAACGTCCTGACTTTC. Its translation: CASSPRTGTSSGANVLTF.

CDR3 bases: TGTGCCAGCAGTCCAGACAGGGTGAACACCGGGGAGCTGTTTTTT. Its protein is CASSPDRVNTGELFF. The V and J genes are TRBV2 and TRBJ2-2; 7 positions match TRBD1. Trimming took 5 bases from V and 1 from J; bases not matched to a gene: 4. Germline V lookup: CDR1 SNHLY, CDR2 FYNNEI. The CDR3 contains 15 residues. Full variable domain (remainder filled in from reference TRBV2 and TRBJ2-2): EPEVTQTPSHQVTQMGQEVILRCVPISNHLYFYWYRQILGQKVEFLVSFYNNEISEKSEIFDDQFSVERPDGSNFTLKIRSTKLEDSAMYFCASSPDRVNTGELFFGEGSRLTVL.

This clone has just one count. The rearrangement links TRBV4-1 to TRBJ2-5; 7 bases align to TRBD2. V gave up 4 bases and J gave up 1 base; unmatched junction bases: 12. The CDR3 contains 17 residues. Looked up from germline, CDR1 is MGHRA and CDR2 is YSYEKL. CDR3 DNA sequence: TGCGCCAGCAGCCCTGAAGGCTCGCGGGGGAGCCAAGAGACCCAGTACTTC. It is translated as CASSPEGSRGSQETQYF.

The rearrangement uses TRBV24-1 and TRBJ1-5; 8 bases map to TRBD1. Germline values: CDR1 KGHDR, CDR2 SFDVKD. The CDR3 extends over 16 amino acids. V shed 3 bases, J shed 1 base, and the junction held 4 bases outside the gene matches. The CDR3 DNA sequence: TGTGCCACCAGTGATCAGGACAGGGTAAGCAATCAGCCCCAGCATTTT. This encodes CATSDQDRVSNQPQHF.

The chain uses TRBV30 and TRBJ2-3, with a tentative D call TRBD2 (6 bases). CDR3 length equals 16 residues. Between the trimmed V and J ends, which lost 0 bases and 0 bases, there was a span of 13 bases. CDR1 and CDR2 (germline): GTSNPN, SVGIG (reference sequence). The CDR3 protein is CAWSVDSGSSTDTQYF. In DNA, the CDR3 is TGTGCCTGGAGTGTAGATAGCGGCTCTAGCACAGATACGCAGTATTTT.

The gene calls are TRBV2 and TRBJ1-5; weak D call: TRBD1 (6 bases). The CDR3 runs to 14 residues. V lost 7 bases to trimming and J lost 8 bases, with 18 bases between them. Germline V CDR1 and CDR2: SNHLY, FYNNEI. The CDR3 protein is CASTGQGLGEPQHF. CDR3 sequence (DNA): TGTGCCAGCACCGGGCAGGGGCTGGGAGAGCCCCAGCATTTT.

The J gene is TRBJ1-1, the V gene TRBV7-9; no firm D call. This CDR3 spans 14 amino acids. With 5 bases removed from V and 5 bases from J, the gap between germline ends came to 15 bases. The germline V gene has CDR1 SEHNR and CDR2 FQNEAQ (reference sequence). In DNA form, the CDR3 reads TGTGCCAGCAGCGACCGAACAAAGAGGACTGAAGCTTTCTTT. Its translation: CASSDRTKRTEAFF.

This rearrangement joins TRBV11-2 to TRBJ1-3; no firm D call. The CDR3 runs 11 residues. The ends were cut back, 6 bases at V and 7 bases at J, with 7 bases in the middle. The V gene's germline CDR1 is SGHAT and CDR2 FQNNGV. CDR3 region: CASRIANTIYF. The CDR3 nucleotides read TGTGCCAGCAGAATTGCGAACACCATATATTTT. The complete variable domain, with remaining parts taken from reference TRBV11-2 and TRBJ1-3, reads EAGVAQSPRYKIIEKRQSVAFWCNPISGHATLYWYQQILGQGPKLLIQFQNNGVVDDSQLPKDRFSAERLKGVDSTLKIQPAKLEDSAVYLCASRIANTIYFGEGSWLTVV.

The chain joins TRBV7-2 to TRBJ1-3; 7 bases match TRBD1. V lost 5 bases to trimming and J lost 4 bases; unmatched junction nucleotides: 2. This CDR3 spans 13 amino acids. From germline, CDR1 is SGHTA and CDR2 FQGNSA. The CDR3 DNA is TGTGCCAGCAGCCCGGACAGGGGAAACACCATATATTTT. Translating gives CASSPDRGNTIYF. Using reference TRBV7-2 and TRBJ1-3 for the parts outside the CDR3, the full variable domain is GAGVSQSPSNKVTEKGKDVELRCDPISGHTALYWYRQSLGQGLEFLIYFQGNSAPDKSGLPSDRFSAERTGGSVSTLTIQRTQQEDSAVYLCASSPDRGNTIYFGEGSWLTVV.

This rearrangement joins TRBV7-6 to TRBJ2-2; 10 nucleotides match TRBD2. Germline V gene data show CDR1 as SGHVS and CDR2 as FNYEAQ. The V and J ends lost 5 bases and 3 bases, in that order; junction bases with no gene match: 6. The CDR3 has 16 amino acids. This chain's CDR3 is CASSLSGGADTGELFF. Written as DNA, the CDR3 is TGTGCCAGCAGCCTAAGCGGGGGGGCCGACACCGGGGAGCTGTTTTTT.

This clone was counted once. The chain combines TRBV12-5 with TRBJ2-1; 8 bases fit TRBD1. This CDR3 comprises 12 residues. Germline lookup yields CDR1 LGHNT and CDR2 FRNRAP. Trimming removed 3 bases from V and 15 bases from J; junction bases left unmatched: 7. The CDR3: CASGLATGDLFF. In DNA, the CDR3 is TGTGCTAGTGGTTTAGCGACAGGGGATCTGTTCTTC.

On this clone: The same CDR3 also results from other DNA sequences found in this sample. The rearrangement uses TRBV6-1 and TRBJ1-5, with TRBD1 as a possible D gene (6 bases). Looked up from germline, CDR1 is MNHNS and CDR2 is SASEGT. The germline V and J ends were trimmed by 0 bases and 3 bases, with 12 bases remaining between them. The CDR3 has 16 amino acids. The CDR3 sequence is CASSEAWTVSNQPQHF. The DNA for the CDR3 is TGTGCCAGCAGTGAAGCGTGGACAGTGTCCAATCAGCCCCAGCATTTT.

This clone was counted between two and nine times. V and J are TRBV2 and TRBJ1-5; D not resolved. This CDR3 contains 13 residues. With 6 bases removed from V and 3 bases from J, the gap between germline ends came to 9 bases. The V gene's germline CDR1 is SNHLY and CDR2 FYNNEI. This CDR3 is CASRSSLNQPQHF. DNA for the CDR3: TGTGCCAGCAGGTCGTCCCTCAATCAGCCCCAGCATTTT. Using reference TRBV2 and TRBJ1-5 for the parts outside the CDR3, the full variable domain is EPEVTQTPSHQVTQMGQEVILRCVPISNHLYFYWYRQILGQKVEFLVSFYNNEISEKSEIFDDQFSVERPDGSNFTLKIRSTKLEDSAMYFCASRSSLNQPQHFGDGTRLSIL.

J is TRBJ1-6 and V is TRBV3-1 (or the pseudogene TRBV3-2); possible D gene TRBD1, 6 bases. This CDR3 region has 16 residues. Trimming removed 0 bases at V and 9 bases at J, with 15 bases between. Germline V lookup: CDR1 LGHDT, CDR2 YNNKEL (reference sequence). The DNA for the CDR3 is TGTGCCAGCAGCCAAGATATAGGGGGATTGGGTTCACCCCTCCACTTT. Translation gives CASSQDIGGLGSPLHF.

This rearrangement joins TRBV5-1 to TRBJ2-2; maybe TRBD2 (6 bases). CDR1 SGHRS and CDR2 YFSETQ come from the germline V gene. The CDR3 spans 14 residues. V dropped 4 bases and J dropped 1 base, with 8 bases sitting between them. For the CDR3, the DNA is TGCGCCAGCAGCCCCGGGGGGAACACCGGGGAGCTGTTTTTT. Encoded protein: CASSPGGNTGELFF.

The chain has TRBV7-3 and TRBJ2-7; 8 nucleotides agree with TRBD1. This CDR3 contains 13 residues. CDR1 is SGHTA and CDR2 is FQGTGA in the germline V gene. Trimming removed 1 base from V and 6 bases from J; junction bases left unmatched: 2. The CDR3 loop reads CASSLITGGEQYF. The CDR3 region has the DNA TGTGCCAGCAGCTTAATTACAGGGGGCGAGCAGTACTTC. The full variable domain, with the rest looked up from reference TRBV7-3 and TRBJ2-7, is GAGVSQTPSNKVTEKGKYVELRCDPISGHTALYWYRQSLGQGPEFLIYFQGTGAADDSGLPNDRFFAVRPEGSVSTLKIQRTERGDSAVYLCASSLITGGEQYFGPGTRLTVT.

This rearrangement joins TRBV27 to TRBJ1-4, with 8 bases lining up with TRBD1. The V and J ends lost 5 bases and 8 bases, in that order; junction bases with no gene match: 7. Germline lookup yields CDR1 MNHEY and CDR2 SMNVEV (reference sequence). CDR3 length: 14 residues. CDR3 nucleotides: TGTGCCAGCAGTCAGGGACAGGTCAACGAAAAACTGTTTTTT. Protein: CASSQGQVNEKLFF.

This clone was seen a handful of times. The V gene is TRBV4-1, the J gene TRBJ2-1, with a possible D match to TRBD1 (6 bases). The CDR3 spans 13 residues. V was pared by 3 bases and J by 4 bases, with 7 bases between. Germline CDR1 MGHRA, CDR2 YSYEKL. The CDR3 DNA sequence: TGCGCCAGCAGCCAGCAGGGGTACAATGAGCAGTTCTTC. This sequence encodes CASSQQGYNEQFF.